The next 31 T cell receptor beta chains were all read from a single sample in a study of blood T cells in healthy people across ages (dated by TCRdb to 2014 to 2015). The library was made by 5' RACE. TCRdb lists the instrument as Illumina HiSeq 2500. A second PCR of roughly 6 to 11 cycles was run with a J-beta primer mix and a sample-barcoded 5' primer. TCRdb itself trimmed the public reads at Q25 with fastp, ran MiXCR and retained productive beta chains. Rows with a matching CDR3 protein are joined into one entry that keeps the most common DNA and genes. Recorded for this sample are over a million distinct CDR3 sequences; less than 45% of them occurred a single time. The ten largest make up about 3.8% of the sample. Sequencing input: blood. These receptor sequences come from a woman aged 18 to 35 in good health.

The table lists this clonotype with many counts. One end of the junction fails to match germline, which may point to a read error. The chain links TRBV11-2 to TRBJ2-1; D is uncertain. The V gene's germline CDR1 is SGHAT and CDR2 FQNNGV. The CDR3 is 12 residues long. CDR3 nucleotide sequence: TGCGCCAGCAGCTTGGTTGTGAATGAGCAGTTCTTC. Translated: CASSLVVNEQFF.

For the CDR3, the DNA is TGTGCCAGTACCATCGGAGGGGTGGCGGGCCAGCCCCAGCATTTT. Amino acid sequence: CASTIGGVAGQPQHF. The rearrangement uses TRBV19 and TRBJ1-5; D is possibly TRBD1 (5 bases). Per the germline V gene, CDR1 is LNHDA and CDR2 is SQIVND (reference sequence). CDR3 length: 15 amino acids. V lost 7 bases, J lost 7 bases, and 20 bases lay in between.

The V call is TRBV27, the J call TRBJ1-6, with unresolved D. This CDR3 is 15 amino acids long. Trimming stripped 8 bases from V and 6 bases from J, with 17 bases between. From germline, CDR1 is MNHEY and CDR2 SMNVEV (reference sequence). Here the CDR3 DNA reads TGTGCCAGCTCCCGGGTTGGTTCTCCTAATTCACCCCTCCACTTT. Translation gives CASSRVGSPNSPLHF.

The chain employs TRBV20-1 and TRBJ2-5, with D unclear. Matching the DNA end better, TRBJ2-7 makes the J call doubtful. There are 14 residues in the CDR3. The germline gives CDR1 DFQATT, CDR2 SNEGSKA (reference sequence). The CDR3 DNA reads TGCAGTGCCTTCCCTTGGTCGGAGACCTACGAGCAGTACTTC. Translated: CSAFPWSETYEQYF.

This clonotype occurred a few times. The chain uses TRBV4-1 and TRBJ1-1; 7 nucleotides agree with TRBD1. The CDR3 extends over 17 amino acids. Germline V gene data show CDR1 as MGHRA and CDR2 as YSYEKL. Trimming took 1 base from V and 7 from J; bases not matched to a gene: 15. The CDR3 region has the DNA TGCGCCAGCAGCCAAGGCCGGGGCAGGGGGGTAAAGGGTGAAGCTTTCTTT. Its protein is CASSQGRGRGVKGEAFF.

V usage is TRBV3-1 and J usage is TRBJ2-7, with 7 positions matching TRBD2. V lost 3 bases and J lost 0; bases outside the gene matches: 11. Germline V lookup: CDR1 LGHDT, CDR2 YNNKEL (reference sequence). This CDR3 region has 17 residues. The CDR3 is CASSQPEAGDFSYEQYF. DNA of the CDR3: TGTGCCAGCAGCCAGCCCGAGGCGGGGGACTTCTCCTACGAGCAGTACTTC.

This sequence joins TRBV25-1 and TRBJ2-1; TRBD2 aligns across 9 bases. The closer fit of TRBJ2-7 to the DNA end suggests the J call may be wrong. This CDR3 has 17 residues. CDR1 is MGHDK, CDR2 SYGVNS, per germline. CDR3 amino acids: CASSKGSSGTSYNEQYF. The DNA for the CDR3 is TGTGCCAGCAGTAAGGGATCTAGCGGGACATCCTACAATGAGCAGTACTTC.

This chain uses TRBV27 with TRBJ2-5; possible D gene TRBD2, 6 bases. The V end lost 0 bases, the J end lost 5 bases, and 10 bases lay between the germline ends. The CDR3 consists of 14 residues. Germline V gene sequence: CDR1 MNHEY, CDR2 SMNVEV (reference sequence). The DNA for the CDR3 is TGTGCCAGCAGTTTATCGGGGGGTCTGGAGACCCAGTACTTC. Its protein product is CASSLSGGLETQYF.

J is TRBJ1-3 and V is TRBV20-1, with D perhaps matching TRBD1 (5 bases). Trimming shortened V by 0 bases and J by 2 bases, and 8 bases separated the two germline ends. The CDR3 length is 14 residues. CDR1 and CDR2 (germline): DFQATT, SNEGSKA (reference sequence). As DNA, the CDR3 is TGCAGTGCTAGAGAGGGGGGGACTGGAAACACCATATATTTT. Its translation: CSAREGGTGNTIYF.

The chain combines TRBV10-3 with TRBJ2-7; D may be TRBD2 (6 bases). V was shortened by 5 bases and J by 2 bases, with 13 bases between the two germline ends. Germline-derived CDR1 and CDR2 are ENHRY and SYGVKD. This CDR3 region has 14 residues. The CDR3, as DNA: TGTGCCATCAGTCGGGAGTATGGGCCCTACGAGCAGTACTTC. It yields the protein CAISREYGPYEQYF.

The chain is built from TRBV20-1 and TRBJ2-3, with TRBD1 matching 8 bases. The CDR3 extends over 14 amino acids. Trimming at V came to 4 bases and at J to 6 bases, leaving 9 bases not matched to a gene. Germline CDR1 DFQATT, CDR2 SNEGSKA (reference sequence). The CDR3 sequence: CSATTQGAQDTQYF. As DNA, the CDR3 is TGCAGTGCTACGACGCAGGGGGCGCAGGATACGCAGTATTTT.

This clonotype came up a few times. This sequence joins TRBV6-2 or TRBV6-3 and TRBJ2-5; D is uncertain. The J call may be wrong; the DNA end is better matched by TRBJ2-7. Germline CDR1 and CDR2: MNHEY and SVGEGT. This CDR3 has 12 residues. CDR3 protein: CASRRFEDEQYF. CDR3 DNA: TGTGCCAGCAGGAGGTTTGAGGACGAGCAGTACTTC.

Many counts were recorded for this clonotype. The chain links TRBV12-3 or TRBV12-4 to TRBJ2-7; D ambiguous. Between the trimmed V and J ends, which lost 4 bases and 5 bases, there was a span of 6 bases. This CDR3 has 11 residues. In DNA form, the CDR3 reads TGTGCCAGCAGTTACCTCAACGAGCAGTACTTC. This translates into CASSYLNEQYF.

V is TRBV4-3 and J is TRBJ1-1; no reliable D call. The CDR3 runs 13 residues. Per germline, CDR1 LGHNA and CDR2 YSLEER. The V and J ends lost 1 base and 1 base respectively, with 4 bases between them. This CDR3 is CASSQVENTEAFF. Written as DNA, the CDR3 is TGCGCCAGCAGCCAAGTTGAGAACACTGAAGCTTTCTTT.

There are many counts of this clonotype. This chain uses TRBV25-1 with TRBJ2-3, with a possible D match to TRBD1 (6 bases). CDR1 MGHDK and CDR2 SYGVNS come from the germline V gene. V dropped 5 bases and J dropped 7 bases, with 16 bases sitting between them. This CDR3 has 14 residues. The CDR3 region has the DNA TGTGCCAGCAGTATGTCAGGGGTCGCTCATACGCAGTATTTT. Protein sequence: CASSMSGVAHTQYF.

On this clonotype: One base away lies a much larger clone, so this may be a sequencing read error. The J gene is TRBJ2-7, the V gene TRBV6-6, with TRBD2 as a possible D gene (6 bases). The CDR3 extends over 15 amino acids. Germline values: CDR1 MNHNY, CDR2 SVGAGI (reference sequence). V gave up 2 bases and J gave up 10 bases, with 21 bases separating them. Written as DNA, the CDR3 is TGTGCCAGCAGTTACCCGGACGGTCAGTGGGAGGCCCAGTACTTC. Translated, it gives CASSYPDGQWEAQYF.

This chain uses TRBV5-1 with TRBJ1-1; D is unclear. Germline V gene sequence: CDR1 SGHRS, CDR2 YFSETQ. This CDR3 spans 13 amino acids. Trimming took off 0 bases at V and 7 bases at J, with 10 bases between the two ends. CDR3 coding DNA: TGCGCCAGCAGCTTGGAGACCTGGGATGAAGCTTTCTTT. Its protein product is CASSLETWDEAFF. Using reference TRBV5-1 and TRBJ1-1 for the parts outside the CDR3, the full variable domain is KAGVTQTPRYLIKTRGQQVTLSCSPISGHRSVSWYQQTPGQGLQFLFEYFSETQRNKGNFPGRFSGRQFSNSRSEMNVSTLELGDSALYLCASSLETWDEAFFGQGTRLTVV.

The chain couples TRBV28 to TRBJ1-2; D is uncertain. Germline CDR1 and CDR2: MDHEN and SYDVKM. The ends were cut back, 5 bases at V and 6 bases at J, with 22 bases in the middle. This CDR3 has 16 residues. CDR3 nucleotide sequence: TGTGCCAGCAGTGTCCCATTGCCGAGGGTTGGGGATGGCTACACCTTC. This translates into CASSVPLPRVGDGYTF.

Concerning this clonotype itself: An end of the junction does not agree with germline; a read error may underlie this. The CDR3 DNA sequence: TGCGCCAGCAGCCCCACCCCAGGGGCGAACCCTGAAGCTTTCTTT. This codes for CASSPTPGANPEAFF. V usage is TRBV5-1 and J usage is TRBJ1-1; maybe TRBD1 (6 bases). This CDR3 is 15 amino acids long. In germline, CDR1 is SGHRS, CDR2 YFSETQ.

Here the CDR3 reads CASSQQQGSGNTIYF. CDR3 DNA sequence: TGTGCCAGCAGCCAACAACAGGGGTCTGGAAACACCATATATTTT. The genes are TRBV12-3 or TRBV12-4 and TRBJ1-3; 7 nucleotides align to TRBD1. The CDR3 has 15 residues. The ends lost 6 bases at V and 1 base at J; junction bases unmatched: 6.

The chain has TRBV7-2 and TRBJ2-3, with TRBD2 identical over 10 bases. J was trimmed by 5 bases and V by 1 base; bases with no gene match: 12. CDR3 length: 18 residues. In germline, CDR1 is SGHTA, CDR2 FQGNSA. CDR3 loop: CASSLEEVIAGGGDTQYF. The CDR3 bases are TGTGCCAGCAGCTTAGAGGAGGTGATAGCGGGAGGAGGAGATACGCAGTATTTT.

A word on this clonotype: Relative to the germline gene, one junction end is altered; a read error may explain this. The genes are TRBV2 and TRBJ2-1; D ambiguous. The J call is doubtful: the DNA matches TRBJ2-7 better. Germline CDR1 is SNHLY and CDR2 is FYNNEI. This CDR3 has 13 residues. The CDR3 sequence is CASSEGPYNEQYF. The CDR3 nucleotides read TGTGCCAGCAGCGAAGGTCCCTACAATGAGCAGTACTTC.

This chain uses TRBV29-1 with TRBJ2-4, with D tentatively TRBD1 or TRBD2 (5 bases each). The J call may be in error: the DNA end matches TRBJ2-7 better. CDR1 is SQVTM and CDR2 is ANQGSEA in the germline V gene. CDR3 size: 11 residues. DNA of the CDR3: TGCAGCGTTGATTGGGGGTACGAGCAGTACTTC. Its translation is CSVDWGYEQYF.

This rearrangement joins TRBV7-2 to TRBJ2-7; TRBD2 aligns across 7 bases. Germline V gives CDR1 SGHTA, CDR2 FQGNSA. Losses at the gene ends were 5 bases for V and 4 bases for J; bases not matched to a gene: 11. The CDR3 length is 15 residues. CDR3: CASSPRLAVNYEQYF. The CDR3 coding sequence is TGTGCCAGCAGCCCCCGGCTAGCGGTGAATTACGAGCAGTACTTC.

The CDR3 coding sequence is TGTGCCAGCAGCACGACAGGGGACACAGATACGCAGTATTTT. Translating gives CASSTTGDTDTQYF. The chain uses TRBV12-3 or TRBV12-4 and TRBJ2-3, with TRBD1 identical over 8 bases. V lost 6 bases, J lost 2 bases, and 4 bases stayed unmatched. This CDR3 is 14 amino acids long.

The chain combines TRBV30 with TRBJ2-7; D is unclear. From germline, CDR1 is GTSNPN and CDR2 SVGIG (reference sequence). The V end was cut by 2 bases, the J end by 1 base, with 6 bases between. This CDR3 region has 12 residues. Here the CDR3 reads CAWSRQSYEQYF. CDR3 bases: TGTGCCTGGAGTAGGCAGTCCTACGAGCAGTACTTC.

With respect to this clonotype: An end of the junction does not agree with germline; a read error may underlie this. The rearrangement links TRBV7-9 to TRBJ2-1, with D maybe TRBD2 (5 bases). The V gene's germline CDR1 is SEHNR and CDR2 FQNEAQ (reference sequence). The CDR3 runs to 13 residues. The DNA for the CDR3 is TGTGCCAGCAGGGAACCTAGCTACAACGAGCAGTTCTTC. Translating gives CASREPSYNEQFF.

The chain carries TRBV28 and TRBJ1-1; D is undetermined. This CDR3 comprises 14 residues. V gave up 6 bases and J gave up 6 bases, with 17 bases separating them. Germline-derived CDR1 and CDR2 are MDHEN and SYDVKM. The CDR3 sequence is CASSPSPLGAEAFF. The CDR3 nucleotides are TGTGCCAGCAGCCCGTCCCCCCTTGGGGCTGAAGCTTTCTTT.

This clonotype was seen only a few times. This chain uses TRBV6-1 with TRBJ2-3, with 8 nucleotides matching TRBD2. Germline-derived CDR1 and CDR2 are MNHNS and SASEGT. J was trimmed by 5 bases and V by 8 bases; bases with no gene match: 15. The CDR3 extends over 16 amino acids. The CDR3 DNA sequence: TGTGCCAGCGAATCTCAGCCGGCGGGGGGTGGAGATACGCAGTATTTT. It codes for CASESQPAGGGDTQYF.

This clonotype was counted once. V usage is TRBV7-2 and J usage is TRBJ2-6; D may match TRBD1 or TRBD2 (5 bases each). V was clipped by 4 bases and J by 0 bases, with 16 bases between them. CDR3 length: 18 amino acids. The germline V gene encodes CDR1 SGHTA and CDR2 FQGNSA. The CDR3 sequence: CASSSQPGRNSGANVLTF. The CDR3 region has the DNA TGTGCCAGCAGCTCACAGCCGGGACGGAACTCTGGGGCCAACGTCCTGACTTTC.

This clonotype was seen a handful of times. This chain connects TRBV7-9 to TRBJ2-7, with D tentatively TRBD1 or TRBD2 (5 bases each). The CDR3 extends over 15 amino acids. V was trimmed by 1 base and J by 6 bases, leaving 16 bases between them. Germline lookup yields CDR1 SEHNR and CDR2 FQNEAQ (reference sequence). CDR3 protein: CASSLGRQGVFEQYF. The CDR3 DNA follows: TGTGCCAGCAGCTTAGGGCGGCAGGGAGTATTCGAGCAGTACTTC.